This T cell receptor beta chain appears in the sequencing data of a study of T cell responses to AZD1222 COVID-19 vaccine. Across the study: Second-dose intervals of approximately 4 or approximately 12 weeks were pooled. General study results and limits: Among the donors, most were white British and more were female, and clonal diversity was possibly underestimated. Of the AZD1222 recipients, only 5 to 7 were seropositive at baseline. Spike-wide coverage was observed for vaccine-associated CD4 TCRs, with dominant responses at 160-218 and 743-854.

Trimming removed 8 bases from V and 6 bases from J; junction bases left unmatched: 2. CDR3 length: 12 amino acids. Germline CDR1 reads SNHLY; CDR2 reads FYNNEI. This clone was counted only a few times. Its antigen is undetermined. Sequencing was performed with immunoSEQ multiplex PCR; in TCRdb, only in-frame clones are kept and a portion is missing. The profile shows 110,000 to 150,000 clones, approximately 90% of them singletons. The material sequenced was peripheral blood, taken on day 0 of AZD1222 vaccination. This clonotype was sampled from an adult in good health. This chain connects TRBV2 to TRBJ2-2; 8 nucleotides align to TRBD1. The CDR3 loop reads CASEQGAGELFF. CDR3 nucleotide sequence: TGTGCCAGCGAACAGGGGGCCGGGGAGCTGTTTTTT.